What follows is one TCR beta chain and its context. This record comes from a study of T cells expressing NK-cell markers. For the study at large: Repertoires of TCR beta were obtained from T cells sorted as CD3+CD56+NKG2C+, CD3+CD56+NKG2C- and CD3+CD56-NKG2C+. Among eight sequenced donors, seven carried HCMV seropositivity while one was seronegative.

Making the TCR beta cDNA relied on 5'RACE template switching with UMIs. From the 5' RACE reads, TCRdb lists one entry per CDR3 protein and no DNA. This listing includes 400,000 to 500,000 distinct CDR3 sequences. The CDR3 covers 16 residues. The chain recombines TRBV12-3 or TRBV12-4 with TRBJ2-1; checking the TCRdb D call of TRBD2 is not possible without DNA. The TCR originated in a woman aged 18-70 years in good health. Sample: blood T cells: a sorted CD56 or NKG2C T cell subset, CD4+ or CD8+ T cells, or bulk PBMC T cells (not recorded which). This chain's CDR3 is CASSLTSGGTYNEQFF.